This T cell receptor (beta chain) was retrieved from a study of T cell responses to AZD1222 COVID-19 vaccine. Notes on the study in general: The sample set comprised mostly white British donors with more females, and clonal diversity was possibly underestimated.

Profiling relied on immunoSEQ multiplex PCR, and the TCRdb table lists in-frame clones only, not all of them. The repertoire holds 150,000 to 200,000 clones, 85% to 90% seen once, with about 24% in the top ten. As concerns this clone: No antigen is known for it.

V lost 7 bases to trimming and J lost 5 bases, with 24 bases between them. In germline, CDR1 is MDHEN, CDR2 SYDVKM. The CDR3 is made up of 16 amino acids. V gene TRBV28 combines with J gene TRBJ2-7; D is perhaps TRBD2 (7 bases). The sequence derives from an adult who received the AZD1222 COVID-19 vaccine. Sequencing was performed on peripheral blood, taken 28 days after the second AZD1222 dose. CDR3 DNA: TGTGCCAGCAACATTGGGAGGGGGGCCCCGAGGGACGAGCAGTACTTC. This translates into CASNIGRGAPRDEQYF.